Below, 20 T cell receptor beta chains from the same sample are listed, as sequenced in a study of shared clonotypes between healthy human individuals (dated by TCRdb to 2019 to 2021). Libraries were made using the immunoSEQ multiplex PCR assay. In its TCRdb copy, this immuneACCESS table keeps in-frame sequences only and misses some clones. Where compared with another copy, unresolved V genes explain less than half of these, and the others have no known cause. Here the sample has some 2.3 million clones; roughly 93% occur a single time. The ten largest clonotypes hold about 0.39% of the sample. Material for sequencing was naive CD4+ T cells from PBMCs. The sample's cell subset or site label, in plain terms: CD45RA+ positively selected. The receptor source for this set is a man between 18 and 29 years old in good health. Some clones in this sample may be carry-over from other donors' samples.

The chain employs TRBV6-1 and TRBJ2-2, with 8 bases matching TRBD1. The CDR3 spans 15 residues. Germline loops: CDR1 MNHNS, CDR2 SASEGT. Trimming cost V 4 bases and J 2 bases; bases outside gene matches: 3. The CDR3 spells CASSGTGGNTGELFF. For the CDR3, the DNA is TGTGCCAGCAGTGGCACAGGGGGAAACACCGGGGAGCTGTTTTTT.

The chain joins TRBV19 to TRBJ1-3; no definite D call. This CDR3 comprises 15 residues. V was pared by 8 bases and J by 0 bases, with 14 bases between. CDR1 is LNHDA and CDR2 is SQIVND in the germline V gene (reference sequence). CDR3 in DNA: TGTGCCAGTCGGCTCAACGGAAACTCTGGAAACACCATATATTTT. Translating it yields CASRLNGNSGNTIYF.

Comment on this clone: At the DNA level, this CDR3 is encoded by other sequences in the same sample as well. The J gene is TRBJ1-2, the V gene TRBV28; D unclear. Trimming removed 3 bases at V and 3 bases at J, with 8 bases between. In germline, CDR1 is MDHEN, CDR2 SYDVKM. CDR3 size: 13 residues. CDR3 amino acids: CASSLRADYGYTF. In nucleotides, the CDR3 is TGTGCCAGCAGTTTGAGGGCGGACTATGGCTACACCTTC.

The chain has TRBV28 and TRBJ1-5; D remains ambiguous. V was clipped by 6 bases and J by 0 bases, with 9 bases between them. Per germline, CDR1 MDHEN and CDR2 SYDVKM. This CDR3 contains 14 residues. The CDR3 coding sequence is TGTGCCAGCAGCTCGAGCCTTAGCAATCAGCCCCAGCATTTT. This gives the protein CASSSSLSNQPQHF.

The table lists this clone with a count of one. Other nucleotide sequences from this sample produce the same CDR3. J is TRBJ2-7 and V is TRBV2; D unclear. In germline, CDR1 is SNHLY, CDR2 FYNNEI. This CDR3 has 11 residues. V was clipped by 4 bases and J by 4 bases, with 5 bases between them. The CDR3 sequence is CASSGGYEQYF. In nucleotides, the CDR3 is TGTGCCAGCAGTGGGGGTTACGAGCAGTACTTC.

This rearrangement joins TRBV5-4 to TRBJ1-1; 8 nucleotides line up with TRBD1. The J segment lost 2 bases and the V segment lost 4 bases, leaving 10 bases of the junction unmatched. Germline lookup yields CDR1 SGHNT and CDR2 YYREEE (reference sequence). The CDR3 contains 16 residues. The CDR3 spells CASSPRRAGGNTEAFF. CDR3 in DNA: TGTGCCAGCAGCCCCCGGCGGGCAGGGGGCAACACTGAAGCTTTCTTT.

The chain carries TRBV11-2 and TRBJ1-1, with D maybe TRBD1 (5 bases). V lost 0 bases, J lost 2 bases, and 13 bases lay in between. The length of the CDR3 is 16 residues. Germline CDR1 reads SGHAT; CDR2 reads FQNNGV. CDR3 DNA: TGTGCCAGCAGCTTAGATCGGGTAGGGGAAAACACTGAAGCTTTCTTT. Protein sequence: CASSLDRVGENTEAFF. The complete variable domain, with remaining parts taken from reference TRBV11-2 and TRBJ1-1, reads EAGVAQSPRYKIIEKRQSVAFWCNPISGHATLYWYQQILGQGPKLLIQFQNNGVVDDSQLPKDRFSAERLKGVDSTLKIQPAKLEDSAVYLCASSLDRVGENTEAFFGQGTRLTVV.

The rearrangement joins TRBV28 to TRBJ1-1; D is unclear. CDR1 and CDR2 from the germline V gene are MDHEN and SYDVKM. The V gene lost 7 bases and the J gene lost 6 bases, with 18 bases spanning the gap. This CDR3 has 14 residues. The CDR3 DNA sequence: TGTGCCAGCACCAAAGGCAGCCCTAGGGCTGAAGCTTTCTTT. Residues: CASTKGSPRAEAFF.

This rearrangement joins TRBV9 to TRBJ2-2; 8 positions match TRBD2. J was trimmed by 2 bases and V by 2 bases; bases with no gene match: 11. Germline loops: CDR1 SGDLS, CDR2 YYNGEE. This CDR3 contains 18 residues. DNA of the CDR3: TGTGCCAGCAGCGTCACGGCGGGAGGCCTTTTAAACACCGGGGAGCTGTTTTTT. Encoded protein: CASSVTAGGLLNTGELFF.

This chain uses TRBV14 with TRBJ1-5, with 8 nucleotides matching TRBD1. The ends lost 2 bases at V and 6 bases at J; junction bases unmatched: 3. The CDR3 is 14 residues long. Germline-derived CDR1 and CDR2 are SGHDN and FVKESK. The DNA of the CDR3 is TGTGCCAGCAGCCAATCAGGGGGCGGTCAGCCCCAGCATTTT. Residues: CASSQSGGGQPQHF.

The rearrangement joins TRBV6-6 to TRBJ2-7; TRBD2 might be the D (6 bases). Between the trimmed V and J ends, which lost 5 bases and 2 bases, there was a span of 13 bases. Germline CDR1 is MNHNY and CDR2 is SVGAGI (reference sequence). CDR3 size: 14 residues. CDR3 DNA: TGTGCCAGCAGTCAGAGCGGGTATACCTACGAGCAGTACTTC. It translates to CASSQSGYTYEQYF.

The gene calls are TRBV5-4 and TRBJ2-2, with 8 nucleotides matching TRBD2. The CDR3 totals 15 residues. V shed 4 bases, J shed 4 bases, and the junction held 6 bases outside the gene matches. CDR1 is SGHNT, CDR2 YYREEE, per germline (reference sequence). The DNA of the CDR3 is TGTGCCAGCAGCGCCGGTCTAGCGGGCACCGGGGAGCTGTTTTTT. This gives the protein CASSAGLAGTGELFF.

The V gene is TRBV15, the J gene TRBJ1-5, with 7 bases that match TRBD1. The germline V gene encodes CDR1 LNHNV and CDR2 YYDKDF (reference sequence). The CDR3 has 15 amino acids. The V segment lost 2 bases and the J segment 1 base; nucleotides outside the gene matches: 2. CDR3 sequence reads: CATSRQGVSNQPQHF. CDR3 nucleotide sequence: TGTGCCACCAGCAGACAGGGGGTCAGCAATCAGCCCCAGCATTTT.

This sequence joins TRBV27 and TRBJ2-2; 14 bases map to TRBD2. Trimming cost V 5 bases and J 4 bases; bases outside gene matches: 3. The CDR3 contains 16 residues. Germline CDR1 MNHEY, CDR2 SMNVEV (reference sequence). As DNA, the CDR3 is TGTGCCAGCAGTATGGGACTAGCGGGAGCCACCGGGGAGCTGTTTTTT. This gives the protein CASSMGLAGATGELFF.

This sequence joins TRBV18 and TRBJ2-3; D is unresolved. V was cut by 1 base and J by 4 bases, with 6 bases left in between. The CDR3 covers 13 residues. The germline gives CDR1 KGHSH, CDR2 LQKENI. The CDR3 DNA is TGTGCCAGCTCACCACTAGCATCAGATACGCAGTATTTT. This encodes CASSPLASDTQYF.

This clone was found a few times. The chain carries TRBV29-1 and TRBJ2-1; D gene uncertain. Germline V gene sequence: CDR1 SQVTM, CDR2 ANQGSEA. V lost 2 bases, J lost 7 bases, and 9 bases lay in between. The CDR3 runs 12 residues. Here the CDR3 reads CSVERAWNEQFF. The DNA for the CDR3 is TGCAGCGTTGAAAGGGCTTGGAATGAGCAGTTCTTC.

V usage is TRBV27 and J usage is TRBJ2-7; no clear D. This CDR3 is 12 amino acids long. Trimming stripped 5 bases from V and 7 bases from J, with 12 bases between. CDR1 MNHEY and CDR2 SMNVEV come from the germline V gene (reference sequence). DNA for the CDR3: TGTGCCAGCAGTACTCTCCCCGGGGAGCAGTACTTC. Translating gives CASSTLPGEQYF.

The genes are TRBV28 and TRBJ1-4, with D tentatively TRBD1 (5 bases). The CDR3 covers 14 residues. The V end lost 6 bases, the J end lost 10 bases, and 18 bases lay between the germline ends. In germline, CDR1 is MDHEN, CDR2 SYDVKM. The CDR3: CASSPPGDLVKLFF. CDR3 coding DNA: TGTGCCAGCAGCCCACCGGGGGATCTGGTAAAACTGTTTTTT.

This clone was recorded once. The same CDR3 also results from other DNA sequences found in this sample. This chain links TRBV7-2 with TRBJ1-4; the match to TRBD1 covers 8 bases. CDR1 and CDR2 (germline): SGHTA, FQGNSA. Trimming at V came to 4 bases and at J to 7 bases, leaving 5 bases not matched to a gene. The CDR3 is 14 amino acids. The CDR3 sequence: CASSSGQGSEKLFF. The CDR3 DNA is TGTGCCAGCAGCTCTGGACAGGGCTCTGAAAAACTGTTTTTT.

This rearrangement joins TRBV5-5 to TRBJ1-2, with D hard to call. The length of the CDR3 is 17 residues. Looked up from germline, CDR1 is SGHKS and CDR2 is YYEKEE (reference sequence). Trimming took off 0 bases at V and 4 bases at J, with 19 bases between the two ends. The DNA of the CDR3 is TGTGCCAGCAGCTTGGGCCCCCGTCCAGGAAAAAGCTATGGCTACACCTTC. Translating it yields CASSLGPRPGKSYGYTF.